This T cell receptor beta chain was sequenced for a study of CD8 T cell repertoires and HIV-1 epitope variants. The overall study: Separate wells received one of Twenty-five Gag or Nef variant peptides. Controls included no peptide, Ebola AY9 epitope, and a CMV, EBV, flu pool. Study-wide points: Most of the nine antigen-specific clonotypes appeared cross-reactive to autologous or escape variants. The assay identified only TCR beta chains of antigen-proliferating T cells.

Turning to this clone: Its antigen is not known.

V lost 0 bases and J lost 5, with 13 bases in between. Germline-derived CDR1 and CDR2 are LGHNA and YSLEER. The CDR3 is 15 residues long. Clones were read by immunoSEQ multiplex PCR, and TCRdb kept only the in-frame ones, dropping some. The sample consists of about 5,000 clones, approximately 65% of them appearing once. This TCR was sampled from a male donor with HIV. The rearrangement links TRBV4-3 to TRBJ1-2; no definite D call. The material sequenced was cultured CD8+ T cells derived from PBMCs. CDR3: CASSQDHGVGYGYTF. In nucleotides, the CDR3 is TGCGCCAGCAGCCAAGATCACGGGGTCGGATATGGCTACACCTTC.